This T cell receptor (beta chain) was recovered during a study of shared clonotypes between healthy human individuals. Study observations and caveats: Large depth notwithstanding, sorted-subset sequencing proved incomplete by rarefaction.

The V end was cut by 6 bases, the J end by 0 bases, with 13 bases between. This CDR3 comprises 15 residues. CDR1 and CDR2 from the germline V gene are MNHEY and SMNVEV (reference sequence). Profiled with immunoSEQ multiplex PCR; TCRdb holds only in-frame clones, not every one. The table includes 550,000 to 800,000 clones, under 80% detected once. In regard to this clone: Its antigen is as yet unknown.

The origin of this receptor is a woman in her twenties or thirties in good health. The J gene is TRBJ2-3, the V gene TRBV27; D is unresolved. The sample comprised memory CD4+ T cells sorted from blood. Subset specified: CD45RA-negative fraction. The CDR3 region is CASSRRGYSTDTQYF. The CDR3 bases are TGTGCCAGCAGCCGCCGCGGATATAGCACAGATACGCAGTATTTT.